What follows describes a single T cell receptor (beta chain). Its antigen has not been determined. Per-base quality was not reported, and no clone a single base away is much larger than it. In total, 630 or so healthy bone marrow donors made up the cohort. All cohort members were sampled while nominally healthy, although unrecorded immune exposures were likely present. The donor was CMV seronegative and was included in the group of around 320 seronegative cohort members. Every donor gave a peripheral blood sample, and the peripheral blood mononuclear cells from that sample were used for TCR beta sequencing. The Qiagen DNeasy Blood Extraction Kit was used to extract genomic DNA from the blood cell samples. The sample belongs to a study of cytomegalovirus exposure and HLA in healthy donors listed by TCRdb under 2017. For context, the study as a whole: In an earlier analysis of under 750 of the donors, 276 Gb of sequence data and about 110 million unique TCR beta sequences from 180 million or so T cells were reported. Roughly five DR-DQ haplotypes were handled as single units for association and clustering because linkage in the cohort was strong. A later genetic analysis used genome-wide SNP genotypes for about 60% of the roughly 670 donors, treating that subset as a discovery cohort. In addition to the first cohort of several hundred subjects, a separate validation cohort of 100 to 150 different subjects was used. A later analysis re-analyzed previously published TCR beta repertoires from 666 donors and added high-resolution HLA genotyping to study TCR occurrence patterns. Rather than using new phenotypic data, the later analysis identified candidate immune exposures from TCR beta sequences and from how often those sequences occurred across donors. Among the roughly 370 genotyped donors, around 81% belonged to the genetic ancestry cluster associated with self-reported Caucasian donors. Both class I and class II loci were covered by HLA typing, at four-digit resolution. The study was designed to test whether signatures of past pathogen exposure could be identified by cataloging public T cell receptors. Donor age, sex, ethnicity and CMV serostatus were collected together with the repertoire data. Typing coverage differed by locus: A, B, C, DRB1 and DQB1 were typed in roughly 620-640 donors, DQA1 in roughly 510, DPA1 in approximately 600, and DPB1 in approximately 450. An early release that covered fewer than 800 HLA-typed donors contained 300 to 350 gigabases of sequencing data and 80 million or so unique TCR sequences. On average, about 240,000 unique TCR beta nucleotide sequences were sequenced per donor among fewer than 500 genotyped donors of the cohort, with 15% to 20% of those sequences being non-productive. The T cell repertoires of around 670 subjects were profiled by immunosequencing and related to cytomegalovirus serostatus. In an earlier analysis of roughly 540 of the donors, high-throughput TCR beta sequencing was used to judge whether each TCR beta V gene segment behaved as functional or pseudogenic. Every discovery cohort repertoire had been produced on one sequencing platform. To predict cytomegalovirus infection status, the study combined high-throughput TCR immunosequencing, statistical association of individual TCRs with disease status, and machine learning.

What the study reported, not specific to this receptor: A further reported finding was that TCR beta sequences accurately predicted the HLA-A and HLA-B alleles for most subjects in the first cohort. In a later analysis, HLA-associated TCR beta chains were found to be more clonally expanded and to have lower generation probabilities than equally common non-associated chains. Compared with the approximately 720-donor mean, donors in an Asian-associated ancestry cluster had fewer N-insertions in productive TCRs, according to a later genetic analysis. According to a later analysis, parvovirus B19, influenza, CMV and Epstein-Barr virus appeared linked to several top co-occurrence clusters. Because HLA typing was missing for some donors at each locus, association tests included only the typed subset. The study gave a list of some 150 TCR beta chains associated with cytomegalovirus. This cohort had only TCR beta chains sequenced, and the lack of alpha or paired-chain data limited which features could be detected. In an earlier analysis of approximately 590 of the donors, most TCR beta V segments appeared in productive rearrangements about 87% or about 30% of the time, broadly matching IMGT annotations. A later analysis found that most CMV-associated TCR beta chains appeared HLA-restricted, with HLA associations seemingly driven largely by CMV exposure. In a later analysis, TCR association rates were found to vary across HLA loci, with the most associated TCRs seen for DRB1 alleles and the fewest for HLA-C alleles. A few of the identified cytomegalovirus-associated TCR beta chains were confirmed in vitro to be specific for cytomegalovirus antigens. Some IMGT-functional V segments, including TRBV6-2 and TRBV6-3, could not be distinguished by the 87-base-pair reads and were therefore excluded. Correlated functional status among segregating V segments might reflect linkage disequilibrium, but an unknown experimental factor could not be ruled out. CMV serostatus was the only immune exposure information available for the cohort. Across donors, most TCR sequences were observed very rarely, whereas some public TCRs were present in many individuals. Because counts were too low, seventeen rarely observed V segments, including chromosome 9 orphons, were excluded from the earlier analysis of around 590 of the donors. Strong co-occurrence of HLA alleles, especially DR and DQ, made assigning TCR associations to individual alleles difficult. Specific HLA alleles were associated with roughly 16,000 TCR beta sequences at a false discovery rate of 0.05 in a later analysis. V-gene and J-gene trimming of TCR beta chains was associated with a missense DCLRE1C variant in a later genetic analysis, and the association was replicated in an independent cohort. In both the original and validation cohorts, the classifier was reported to diagnose cytomegalovirus status with high specificity and sensitivity. A cluster of highly shared sequence variants was judged likely to be a technical artifact of the sequencing pipeline. The presence/absence analyses assumed that sequencing depth was roughly uniform across donors, and that assumption may not be true. The authors suggested that the approach could potentially be generalized to other disease states and immunological phenotypes.

CDR1 and CDR2, per the germline V gene, are SGHRS and YFSETQ. From its cysteine to its phenylalanine, the CDR3 spans 16 amino acids. Only the CDR3 DNA is retained, 48 bases long and in frame from the first base. The germline ends are 13 bases apart after V is trimmed by 4 bases and J by 0 bases. Library construction relied on the immunoSEQ multiplex PCR assay. The multiplex PCR relied on a mix of 60 forward primers for TCR Vbeta segments and 13 reverse primers for TCR Jbeta segments. A multiplex PCR assay on genomic DNA amplified the CDR3 region of rearranged TCR beta genes. On the Illumina HiSeq System, the amplified TCR beta libraries were sequenced as 87-base-pair reads. The original pipeline was this. Across the 670 or so repertoires, a later analysis counted tens of millions of unique TCR beta chains, around 10 million of which were shared by at least two donors. A nearest-neighbor algorithm error-corrected the raw reads and collapsed the reads into unique sequences, merging closely related sequences to remove PCR and sequencing errors. CDR3 sequences were aligned to IMGT reference sequences to assign V, D and J gene segments. For a sequence to be retained, at least a six-nucleotide match to both a V gene segment and a J gene segment was required. Rearrangements were called productive when the CDR3 lacked stop codons and stayed in frame with V and J; all others were non-productive. Following IMGT convention, CDR3 was defined as the stretch from the second conserved V-encoded cysteine up to the conserved J-encoded phenylalanine. The earlier analysis of a few hundred of the donors excluded any sequence lacking an unambiguous match to a single V gene segment. In an earlier analysis of almost 600 of the donors, a V segment was called functional when productive rearrangements were above 56.7%, and segregating when the standard deviation between donors exceeded 5%. A statistical classification framework was built to diagnose cytomegalovirus status from the catalog of TCR beta chain sequences. In a later analysis, V and J genes were assigned by comparing TCR nucleotide sequences against IMGT/GENE-DB human TR gene sequences. The TCRdist pipeline was used in a later analysis to assign CDR3 sequences and most-parsimonious VDJ recombination scenarios. In a later analysis, each TCR beta chain was defined by its CDR3 amino acid sequence together with its V-gene family, and reads without a unique V-gene family were excluded. To address suspected cross-contamination and a sequencing artifact, a later analysis removed some 620 highly shared, low-generation-probability nucleotide sequences. A later analysis calculated a clonal expansion index for each public chain from normalized within-repertoire ranks of inferred template counts. A later analysis computed generation probabilities with a VDJ recombination model fitted to out-of-frame rearrangements, and checked the results against IGoR. A later analysis scored TCR-TCR, TCR-HLA and TCR-CMV co-occurrence with hypergeometric tests, applying a repertoire-size bias correction to TCR pairs. False discovery rates were estimated in a later analysis by permuting HLA or CMV assignments 20 times. In a later analysis, co-occurring TCRs were grouped using DBSCAN, and TCRdist sequence similarity was added for clustering within HLA-allele-positive subsets. Repertoires with fewer than 30,000 or more than 120,000 public chains, plus five repertoires with anomalous nucleotide sharing, were excluded from co-occurrence clustering. TCRdb provides this immuneACCESS table in a form limited to in-frame rearrangements. Some clones are lacking; in checked studies, under half of them reflect an unresolved V gene, and why the rest are absent is not known. That table supplies the V and J calls and clone size; D and trimming were determined from the DNA. In this sample the table shows 100,000 to 130,000 clones, 60% to 80% of which occur a single time. The leading ten clones occupy about 2.5% of the sample.

Recombination joined TRBV5-1 with TRBJ1-4; no D gene can be assigned with confidence. The source of this sequence is a man aged 18 to 35 in good health and CMV-seronegative. Sequencing used PBMCs. The nucleotide sequence is TGCGCCAGCAGCCGCCTACCCAGCGCAACTAATGAAAAACTGTTTTTT. This is translated as CASSRLPSATNEKLFF.